The 16 T cell receptor beta chains below all came from one sample that was sequenced in a study of vaccination and CD4 T cells after COVID-19. Sequenced with the Oncomine TCR Beta short-read assay was DNA taken from cultured CD4+ T cells. TCRdb fed the PCR reads into MiXCR, producing one record per CDR3 protein. The repertoire has some 3,900 distinct CDR3 sequences, 15% to 20% of them found once; the top ten carry roughly 15%. Their antigens remain unidentified. As for treatment: roughly 10-day PBMC culture with coronavirus spike peptide pools or control peptides (ViraFEST assay). Input material: CD4+ T cells from blood, cultured in vitro. These receptors came from a human donor who had recovered from COVID-19.

The rearrangement links TRBV27 to TRBJ2-7; 8 bases align to TRBD2. Losses at the gene ends were 0 bases for V and 7 bases for J; bases not matched to a gene: 11. The V gene's germline CDR1 is MNHEY and CDR2 SMNVEV (reference sequence). The CDR3 contains 16 residues. CDR3 protein: CASSLSIAGGPGEQYF. CDR3 coding DNA: TGTGCCAGCAGTTTATCGATTGCGGGGGGCCCGGGGGAGCAGTACTTC.

For the CDR3, the DNA is TGTGCCAGCAGTGAAGCGGCGGGGCGTGGAAACACCATATATTTT. Protein: CASSEAAGRGNTIYF. J is TRBJ1-3 and V is TRBV6-1; the D gene is possibly TRBD1 (5 bases). Germline CDR1 and CDR2: MNHNS and SASEGT. The length of the CDR3 is 15 residues. Trimming pared 0 bases from V and 3 bases from J, leaving 9 bases between.

By share, this clonotype ranks as medium-sized. The V and J genes are TRBV18 and TRBJ2-7; 9 bases align to TRBD1. Trimming took 3 bases from V and 6 from J; bases not matched to a gene: 9. Germline CDR1 is KGHSH and CDR2 is LQKENI. The CDR3 consists of 15 residues. Here the CDR3 reads CASSPRTGVLSEQYF. CDR3 DNA sequence: TGTGCCAGCTCACCTCGGACAGGGGTCCTCTCCGAGCAGTACTTC. The whole variable domain, remainder taken from reference TRBV18 and TRBJ2-7, is NAGVMQNPRHLVRRRGQEARLRCSPMKGHSHVYWYRQLPEEGLKFMVYLQKENIIDESGMPKERFSAEFPKEGPSILRIQQVVRGDSAAYFCASSPRTGVLSEQYFGPGTRLTVT.

This clonotype has just one count. A much larger clone sits a single nucleotide away, making a read error possible. CDR3 DNA: TGCAGTGCTAGAGAGGCAGGGACCAAAGGGAATACGCAGTATTTT. Translation gives CSAREAGTKGNTQYF. This chain connects TRBV20-1 to TRBJ2-3; D is tentatively TRBD1 or TRBD2 (5 bases each). V was clipped by 0 bases and J by 7 bases, with 17 bases between them. CDR3 length: 15 residues. Germline lookup yields CDR1 DFQATT and CDR2 SNEGSKA (reference sequence).

A few counts support this clonotype. The chain links TRBV20-1 to TRBJ1-6; TRBD1 is a possible D gene (5 bases). Germline V gives CDR1 DFQATT, CDR2 SNEGSKA (reference sequence). V was clipped by 1 base and J by 0 bases, with 10 bases between them. The CDR3 contains 16 residues. This chain's CDR3 is CSARAGGSSYNSPLHF. The DNA for the CDR3 is TGCAGTGCTAGAGCGGGGGGTAGCTCCTATAATTCACCCCTCCACTTT.

This clonotype showed up just a few times. This chain joins TRBV3-1 and TRBJ1-2; D gene ambiguous. CDR1 LGHDT and CDR2 YNNKEL come from the germline V gene (reference sequence). This CDR3 spans 14 amino acids. With 5 bases removed from V and 2 bases from J, the gap between germline ends came to 12 bases. CDR3 DNA sequence: TGTGCCAGCAGCTCGCGGGTTTCCAACTATGGCTACACCTTC. Amino acid sequence: CASSSRVSNYGYTF.

The chain uses TRBV2 and TRBJ2-1; TRBD2 is a possible D gene (6 bases). Germline assignment: CDR1 SNHLY and CDR2 FYNNEI. V was trimmed by 7 bases and J by 2 bases, leaving 9 bases between them. The CDR3 has 13 residues. CDR3 protein: CASNGRTYNEQFF. The CDR3 bases are TGTGCCAGCAATGGGAGGACCTACAATGAGCAGTTCTTC.

This clonotype counts as medium-sized (0.01 to 0.1%). This chain links TRBV11-2 with TRBJ2-5; a possible D gene is TRBD2 (5 bases). Per germline, CDR1 SGHAT and CDR2 FQNNGV. The germline V and J ends were trimmed by 2 bases and 1 base, with 14 bases remaining between them. This CDR3 region has 16 residues. The CDR3 loop is CASSLMARLTQETQYF. CDR3 nucleotide sequence: TGTGCCAGCAGCTTAATGGCCAGACTAACCCAAGAGACCCAGTACTTC.

The rearrangement links TRBV9 to TRBJ1-2, with 10 bases lining up with TRBD1. Germline V gene data show CDR1 as SGDLS and CDR2 as YYNGEE. This CDR3 region has 14 residues. V lost 3 bases, J lost 4 bases, and 3 bases stayed unmatched. CDR3 DNA sequence: TGTGCCAGCAGCGGTCGGGACAGGGGCTATGGCTACACCTTC. Residues: CASSGRDRGYGYTF.

In its sample, this clonotype ranks as medium-sized (0.01 to 0.1%). The chain has TRBV6-5 and TRBJ2-2; no reliable D call. CDR3 length equals 12 residues. V was clipped by 4 bases and J by 9 bases, with 9 bases between them. Germline CDR1 reads MNHEY; CDR2 reads SVGAGI. The CDR3 DNA follows: TGTGCCAGCAGTTGGTCTATCCGGGAGCTGTTTTTT. Its translation is CASSWSIRELFF.

This clonotype is classed as medium-sized. The V call is TRBV7-2, the J call TRBJ1-1; 9 bases map to TRBD1. V lost 4 bases to trimming and J lost 11 bases; unmatched junction nucleotides: 5. The CDR3 length is 12 residues. Per germline, CDR1 SGHTA and CDR2 FQGNSA. The CDR3 sequence is CASSSGQGLAFF. The CDR3 nucleotides are TGTGCCAGCAGCTCGGGACAGGGTTTGGCTTTCTTT.

This clonotype was found a few times. The J gene is TRBJ1-3, the V gene TRBV6-1, with D tentatively TRBD1 (5 bases). CDR1 and CDR2 (germline): MNHNS, SASEGT. There are 14 residues in the CDR3. Trimming took 7 bases from V and 8 from J, leaving 18 bases between them. The CDR3 DNA is TGTGCCAGCAACCCCGGGGGTTTAAAGGACACCATATATTTT. This translates into CASNPGGLKDTIYF.

This clonotype is labeled medium-sized (0.01 to 0.1%). The gene calls are TRBV20-1 and TRBJ1-1; the D gene is possibly TRBD1 (5 bases). CDR3 size: 15 residues. CDR1 and CDR2 (germline): DFQATT, SNEGSKA (reference sequence). Trimming shortened V by 5 bases and J by 4 bases, and 20 bases separated the two germline ends. CDR3: CSAVMAGMRGTEAFF. In nucleotides, the CDR3 is TGCAGTGCTGTTATGGCAGGGATGAGGGGCACTGAAGCTTTCTTT.

The chain combines TRBV12-3 or TRBV12-4 with TRBJ1-6; D remains ambiguous. The CDR3 runs 13 residues. V lost 5 bases to trimming and J lost 15 bases, with 17 bases between them. CDR3 nucleotide sequence: TGTGCCAGCAGTCTCCGAATTTTTACGGGCCTCCACTTT. Translation: CASSLRIFTGLHF.

A few counts support this clonotype. This chain links TRBV19 with TRBJ1-5; D uncertain. This CDR3 is built from 12 residues. CDR1 and CDR2 from the germline V gene are LNHDA and SQIVND (reference sequence). Trimming took off 7 bases at V and 3 bases at J, with 7 bases between the two ends. The CDR3 DNA sequence: TGTGCCAGTAACCCGGTCAATCAGCCCCAGCATTTT. Amino acids: CASNPVNQPQHF.

V and J are TRBV11-3 and TRBJ2-1, with a weak D call TRBD1 (6 bases). CDR3 length equals 15 residues. V lost 3 bases and J lost 0, with 9 bases in between. CDR1 is SGHNT, CDR2 YENEEA, per germline. The CDR3 region has the DNA TGTGCCAGCAGCTTGACAGGTAGCTCCTACAATGAGCAGTTCTTC. As protein: CASSLTGSSYNEQFF.